The 5 T cell receptor beta chains below were found in one sample sequenced in a study of cytomegalovirus exposure and HLA in healthy donors (dated by TCRdb to between 2016 and 2019). Libraries were constructed by the immunoSEQ multiplex PCR assay. For the multiplex PCR, a mixture combining 60 forward primers for TCR Vbeta segments and 13 reverse primers for TCR Jbeta segments was used. TCRdb mirrors the immuneACCESS table, restricted to in-frame sequences. Some clones are absent from its copies; in checked studies, under half trace to an unresolved V gene, and the reason for the others is unknown. Present in this sample are roughly 100,000 clones, around three quarters of which were seen just once. The ten largest clones take up roughly 16% of the sample. The source material was PBMCs. Receptor source: a woman in her fifties or sixties in good health and CMV-seropositive.

This clone has just a few counts. The chain combines TRBV28 with TRBJ2-4; 10 bases agree with TRBD2. CDR3 length: 13 residues. CDR1 and CDR2 (germline): MDHEN, SYDVKM. V dropped 6 bases and J dropped 4; count of bases not matched to a gene: 0. CDR3 nucleotide sequence: TGTGCCAGCAGGGGACTAGCGAAAAACATTCAGTACTTC. This gives the protein CASRGLAKNIQYF.

The chain uses TRBV28 and TRBJ2-5; TRBD2 might be the D (5 bases). The CDR3 length is 13 residues. Between the trimmed V and J ends, which lost 6 bases and 5 bases, there was a span of 13 bases. Germline CDR1 and CDR2: MDHEN and SYDVKM. The CDR3 loop is CASRRSGPETQYF. DNA of the CDR3: TGTGCCAGCAGAAGAAGCGGCCCGGAGACCCAGTACTTC.

The V and J genes are TRBV7-6 and TRBJ1-6; the D is unclear. With 5 bases removed from V and 7 bases from J, the gap between germline ends came to 9 bases. This CDR3 region has 13 residues. Germline values: CDR1 SGHVS, CDR2 FNYEAQ. The CDR3 loop is CASSPALNSPLHF. CDR3 bases: TGTGCCAGCAGCCCCGCGCTAAATTCACCCCTCCACTTT. Variable domain in full (rest from reference TRBV7-6 and TRBJ1-6): GAGVSQSPRYKVTKRGQDVALRCDPISGHVSLYWYRQALGQGPEFLTYFNYEAQQDKSGLPNDRFSAERPEGSISTLTIQRTEQRDSAMYRCASSPALNSPLHFGNGTRLTVT.

V usage is TRBV9 and J usage is TRBJ2-1; a weak D match, TRBD2 (6 bases). This CDR3 comprises 16 residues. V was pared by 2 bases and J by 1 base, with 13 bases between. Germline V CDR1 and CDR2: SGDLS, YYNGEE. The DNA for the CDR3 is TGTGCCAGCAGCGTGGGGGGAGTGGCGTCCTACAATGAGCAGTTCTTC. Translated: CASSVGGVASYNEQFF. Filled out from reference TRBV9 and TRBJ2-1, the complete variable domain reads DSGVTQTPKHLITATGQRVTLRCSPRSGDLSVYWYQQSLDQGLQFLIQYYNGEERAKGNILERFSAQQFPDLHSELNLSSLELGDSALYFCASSVGGVASYNEQFFGPGTRLTVL.

The chain employs TRBV5-1 and TRBJ2-3, with TRBD1 as a possible D gene (5 bases). Per the germline V gene, CDR1 is SGHRS and CDR2 is YFSETQ. Deletions cut 0 bases from V and 0 bases from J, with 11 bases between. This CDR3 comprises 16 residues. The CDR3 sequence is CASSLVGDSSTDTQYF. The CDR3 DNA reads TGCGCCAGCAGCTTGGTAGGGGATTCTAGCACAGATACGCAGTATTTT.